The entry below describes one T cell receptor (beta chain). These data come from a study of blood T cell repertoires in COVID-19. V lost 4 bases to trimming and J lost 0 bases, with 7 bases between them. This CDR3 is built from 13 residues. Looked up from germline, CDR1 is SQVTM and CDR2 is ANQGSEA. In the original processing: Reference gene primer amplification gave nucleated cell count estimates. Sequencing was performed with immunoSEQ multiplex PCR; in TCRdb, only in-frame clones are kept and a portion is missing. The V and J calls and clone size come from that table; D and trimming were worked out from the DNA. The sample consists of roughly 190,000 clones, 70% to 90% of them appearing once.

V is TRBV29-1 and J is TRBJ1-3; D gene uncertain. This sequence was found in a man aged 55 to 69 with active or convalescent COVID-19. The sample was peripheral blood. This CDR3 reads CSVAFYSGNTIYF. Written as DNA, the CDR3 is TGCAGCGTTGCCTTCTACTCTGGAAACACCATATATTTT.